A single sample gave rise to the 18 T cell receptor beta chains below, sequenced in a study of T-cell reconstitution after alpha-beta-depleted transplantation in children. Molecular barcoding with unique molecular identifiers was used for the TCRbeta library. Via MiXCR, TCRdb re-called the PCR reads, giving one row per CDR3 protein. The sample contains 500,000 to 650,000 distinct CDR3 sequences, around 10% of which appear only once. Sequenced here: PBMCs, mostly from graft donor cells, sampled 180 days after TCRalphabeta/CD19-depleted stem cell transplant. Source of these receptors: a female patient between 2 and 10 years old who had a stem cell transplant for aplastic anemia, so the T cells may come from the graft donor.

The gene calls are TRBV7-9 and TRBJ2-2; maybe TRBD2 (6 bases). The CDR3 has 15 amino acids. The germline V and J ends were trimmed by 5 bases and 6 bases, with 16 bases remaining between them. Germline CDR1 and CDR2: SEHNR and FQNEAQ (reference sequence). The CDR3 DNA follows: TGTGCCAGCAGCGCTTCGTTGCTAGCGCCCGGGGAGCTGTTTTTT. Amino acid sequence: CASSASLLAPGELFF.

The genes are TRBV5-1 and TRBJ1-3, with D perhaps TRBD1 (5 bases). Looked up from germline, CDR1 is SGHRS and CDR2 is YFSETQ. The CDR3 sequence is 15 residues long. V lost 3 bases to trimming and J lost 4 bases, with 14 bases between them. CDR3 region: CASSSTGTAGNTIYF. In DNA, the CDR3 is TGCGCCAGCAGCTCCACCGGGACGGCCGGAAACACCATATATTTT.

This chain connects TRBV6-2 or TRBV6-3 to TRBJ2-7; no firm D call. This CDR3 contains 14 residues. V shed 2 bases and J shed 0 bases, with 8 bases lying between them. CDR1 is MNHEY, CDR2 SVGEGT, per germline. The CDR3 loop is CASSYRPVSYEQYV. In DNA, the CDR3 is TGTGCCAGCAGTTACAGGCCAGTCTCCTACGAGCAGTACGTC.

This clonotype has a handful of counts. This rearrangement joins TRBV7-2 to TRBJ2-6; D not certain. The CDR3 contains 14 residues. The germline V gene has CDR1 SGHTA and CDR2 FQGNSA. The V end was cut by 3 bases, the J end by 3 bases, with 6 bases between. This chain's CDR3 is CASSLRGGANVLTF. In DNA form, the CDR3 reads TGTGCCAGCAGCTTGCGAGGTGGGGCCAACGTCCTGACTTTC.

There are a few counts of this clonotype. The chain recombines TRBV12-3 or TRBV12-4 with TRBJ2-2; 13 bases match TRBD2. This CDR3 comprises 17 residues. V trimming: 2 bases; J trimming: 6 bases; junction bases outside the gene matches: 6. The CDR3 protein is CASSLNGLAGVSGELFF. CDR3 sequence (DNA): TGTGCCAGCAGTTTAAATGGACTAGCGGGAGTCTCCGGGGAGCTGTTTTTT.

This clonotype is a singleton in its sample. CDR3 region: CASSARQGAVFGYTF. As DNA, the CDR3 is TGTGCCAGCAGCGCCCGACAGGGAGCGGTGTTCGGCTACACCTTC. This sequence joins TRBV21-1 and TRBJ1-2; no check of the table's D call, TRBD1, against the DNA was made. TRBV21-1 represents a pseudogene. The length of the CDR3 is 15 residues.

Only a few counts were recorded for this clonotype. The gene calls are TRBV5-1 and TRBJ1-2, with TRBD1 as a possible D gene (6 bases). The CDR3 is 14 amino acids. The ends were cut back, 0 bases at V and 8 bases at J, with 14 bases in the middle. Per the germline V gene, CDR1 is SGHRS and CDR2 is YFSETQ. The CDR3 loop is CASSLERGNQGYTF. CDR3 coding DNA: TGCGCCAGCAGCTTGGAGAGGGGGAATCAGGGCTACACCTTC.

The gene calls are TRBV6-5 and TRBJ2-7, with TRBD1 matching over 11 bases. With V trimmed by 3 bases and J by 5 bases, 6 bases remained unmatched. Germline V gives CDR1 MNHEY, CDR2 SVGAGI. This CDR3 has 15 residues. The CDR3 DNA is TGTGCCAGCAGTTATCCCGGACAGGGGGCCCACGAGCAGTACTTC. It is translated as CASSYPGQGAHEQYF.

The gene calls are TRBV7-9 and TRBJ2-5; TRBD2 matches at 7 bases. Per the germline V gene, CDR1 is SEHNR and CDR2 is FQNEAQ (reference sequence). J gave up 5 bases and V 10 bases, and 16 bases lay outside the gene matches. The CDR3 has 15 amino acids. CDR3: CATSGGSDERETQYF. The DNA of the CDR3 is TGTGCCACCTCGGGGGGATCGGACGAGCGGGAGACCCAGTACTTC.

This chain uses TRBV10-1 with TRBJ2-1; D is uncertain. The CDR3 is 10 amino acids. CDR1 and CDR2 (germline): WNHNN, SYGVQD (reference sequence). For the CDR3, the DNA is TGCCAAAGACTGAACAATGAGCAGTTCTTC. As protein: CQRLNNEQFF.

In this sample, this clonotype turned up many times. CDR3 in DNA: TGCAGCGTTGATGGGGCGACAGAAACATTAACGCAGTATTTT. It specifies CSVDGATETLTQYF. This chain uses TRBV29-1 with TRBJ2-3; tentatively, D is TRBD1 (5 bases). The germline V gene has CDR1 SQVTM and CDR2 ANQGSEA. The CDR3 length is 14 residues. V was shortened by 3 bases and J by 9 bases, with 19 bases between the two germline ends.

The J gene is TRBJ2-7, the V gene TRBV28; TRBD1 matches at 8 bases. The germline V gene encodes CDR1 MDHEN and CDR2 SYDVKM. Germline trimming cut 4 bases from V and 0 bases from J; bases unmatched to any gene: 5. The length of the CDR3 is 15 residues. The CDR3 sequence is CASSSDRELSYEQYV. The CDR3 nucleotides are TGTGCCAGCAGTTCGGACAGGGAACTCTCCTACGAGCAGTACGTC.

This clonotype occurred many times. The CDR3 loop is CASSLMYEQYF. CDR3 DNA: TGTGCCAGCAGTTTAATGTACGAGCAGTACTTC. The genes are TRBV28 and TRBJ2-7; D uncertain. Germline V gene lookup returns CDR1 MDHEN and CDR2 SYDVKM. The CDR3 covers 11 residues. V lost 2 bases and J 4 bases, leaving 3 bases between the germline ends. Using reference TRBV28 and TRBJ2-7 for the parts outside the CDR3, the full variable domain is DVKVTQSSRYLVKRTGEKVFLECVQDMDHENMFWYRQDPGLGLRLIYFSYDVKMKEKGDIPEGYSVSREKKERFSLILESASTNQTSMYLCASSLMYEQYFGPGTRLTVT.

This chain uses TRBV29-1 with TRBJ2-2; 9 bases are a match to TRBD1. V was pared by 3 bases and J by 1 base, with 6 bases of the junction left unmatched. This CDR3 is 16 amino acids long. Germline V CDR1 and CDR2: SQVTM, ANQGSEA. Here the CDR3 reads CSVEGYRGLNTGELFF. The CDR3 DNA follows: TGCAGCGTTGAGGGATACAGGGGGCTGAACACCGGGGAGCTGTTTTTT.

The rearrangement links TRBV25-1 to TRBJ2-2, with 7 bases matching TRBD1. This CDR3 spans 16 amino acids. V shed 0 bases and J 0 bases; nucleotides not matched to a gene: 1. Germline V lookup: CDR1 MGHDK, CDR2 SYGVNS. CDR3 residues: CASSEYGTANTGELFF. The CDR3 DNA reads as TGTGCCAGCAGTGAATACGGGACAGCGAACACCGGGGAGCTGTTTTTT. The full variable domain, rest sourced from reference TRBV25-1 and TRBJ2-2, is EADIYQTPRYLVIGTGKKITLECSQTMGHDKMYWYQQDPGMELHLIHYSYGVNSTEKGDLSSESTVSRIRTEHFPLTLESARPSHTSQYLCASSEYGTANTGELFFGEGSRLTVL.

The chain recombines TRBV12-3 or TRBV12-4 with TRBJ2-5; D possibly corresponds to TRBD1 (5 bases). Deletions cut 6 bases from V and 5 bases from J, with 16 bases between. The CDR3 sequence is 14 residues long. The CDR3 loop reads CASSLQGSWETQYF. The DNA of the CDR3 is TGTGCCAGCAGCCTGCAGGGTTCGTGGGAGACCCAGTACTTC.

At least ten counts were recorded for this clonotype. This CDR3 is CASSRTSFMRYEQYF. As DNA, the CDR3 is TGTGCCAGCAGTCGGACGTCGTTTATGCGCTACGAGCAGTACTTC. The chain joins TRBV12-3 or TRBV12-4 to TRBJ2-7; no firm D call. The CDR3 length is 15 residues. The V end lost 5 bases, the J end lost 3 bases, and 17 bases lay between the germline ends.

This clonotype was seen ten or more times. CDR3 DNA sequence: TGTGCCAGCAGACCGGGACAGGGGATCGGAAACACCATATATTTT. This encodes CASRPGQGIGNTIYF. The V gene is TRBV12-3 or TRBV12-4, the J gene TRBJ1-3; TRBD1 aligns across 10 bases. Trimming at V came to 6 bases and at J to 4 bases, leaving 6 bases not matched to a gene. CDR3 length equals 15 residues.